This T cell receptor (beta chain) was profiled in a study of blood T cell repertoires in COVID-19. On the study more broadly: Samples taken during acute and convalescent COVID-19 were collected in the United States, Italy and Spain. PBMCs, B-cell-depleted T cells, or T cells were the source of the cDNA or gDNA that made up the material.

It was during active infection that Seattle patients were enrolled and then longitudinally followed. In the case of this clone: The identical CDR3 is also encoded by other nucleotide sequences in the sample.

Per the authors' pipeline: Reference gene primers were amplified, and this amplification served to estimate nucleated cell counts. The table came from immunoSEQ multiplex PCR; TCRdb's copy has only in-frame clones and leaves some out. Clone size and V and J calls were adopted from that table, with D and trimming inferred from the DNA. Counted here are about 74,000 clones, roughly 90% occurring once; the ten biggest clones make up 2.6%. The source is a man in his fifties or sixties with COVID-19, enrolled during active disease. Sequencing was performed on peripheral blood.

The CDR3 spells CASSIAGGYTF. CDR3 DNA sequence: TGTGCCAGTAGTATTGCGGGTGGCTACACCTTC. The chain links TRBV19 to TRBJ1-2, with D hard to call. This CDR3 spans 11 amino acids. V was pared by 3 bases and J by 7 bases, with 6 bases between. Germline CDR1 and CDR2: LNHDA and SQIVND (reference sequence).